These 21 T cell receptor beta chains were sequenced from one sample in a study of HIV-infected patients and healthy controls. Each CDR3 protein is one row after TCRdb ran MiXCR on the 5' RACE reads. The sample carries approximately 67,000 distinct CDR3 sequences, around 17% recorded once. The sample comprised CD4+ T cells from blood. Every receptor here comes from a human donor in good health.

The CDR3 DNA reads TGCAGCGTTGGACTAGCGGGAGCAACAGATACGCAGTATTTT. It specifies CSVGLAGATDTQYF. V is TRBV29-1 and J is TRBJ2-3; 12 nucleotides line up with TRBD2. With 4 bases clipped from V and 3 bases from J, the junction kept 2 bases outside the gene matches. Germline CDR1 SQVTM, CDR2 ANQGSEA. The CDR3 covers 14 residues.

A few counts support this clonotype. This chain links TRBV20-1 with TRBJ2-3, with TRBD1 as a possible D gene (7 bases). V lost 4 bases, J lost 2 bases, and 16 bases lay in between. The CDR3 is 15 amino acids. The germline gives CDR1 DFQATT, CDR2 SNEGSKA (reference sequence). As DNA, the CDR3 is TGCAGTGCTAACCCGGGGGACAGACACACAGATACGCAGTATTTT. Residues: CSANPGDRHTDTQYF.

There are many counts of this clonotype. The chain joins TRBV7-9 to TRBJ2-1; D is ambiguous. This CDR3 region has 15 residues. Trimming stripped 2 bases from V and 5 bases from J, with 13 bases between. Germline V gene lookup returns CDR1 SEHNR and CDR2 FQNEAQ (reference sequence). CDR3 in amino acids: CASSLKRALNNEQFF. CDR3 bases: TGTGCCAGCAGCTTAAAGCGCGCCTTAAACAATGAGCAGTTCTTC. The variable domain in full, completed from reference TRBV7-9 and TRBJ2-1, reads DTGVSQNPRHKITKRGQNVTFRCDPISEHNRLYWYRQTLGQGPEFLTYFQNEAQLEKSRLLSDRFSAERPKGSFSTLEIQRTEQGDSAMYLCASSLKRALNNEQFFGPGTRLTVL.

The chain recombines TRBV6-6 with TRBJ2-1; D remains ambiguous. The V and J ends lost 0 bases and 10 bases respectively, with 13 bases between them. Germline CDR1 reads MNHNY; CDR2 reads SVGAGI (reference sequence). CDR3 length: 14 residues. CDR3 loop: CASSYSNLFPEQFF. The CDR3 nucleotides are TGTGCCAGCAGTTACTCGAATCTTTTCCCAGAGCAGTTCTTC.

In its sample, this clonotype was seen a few times. The chain couples TRBV18 to TRBJ2-3, with 7 bases matching TRBD2. This CDR3 comprises 16 residues. Per the germline V gene, CDR1 is KGHSH and CDR2 is LQKENI. J gave up 3 bases and V 6 bases, and 12 bases lay outside the gene matches. CDR3 protein: CASSPRTRGETDTQYF. The CDR3 DNA is TGTGCCAGCTCCCCCCGGACTAGGGGTGAGACAGATACGCAGTATTTT.

This clonotype was counted between two and nine times. The genes are TRBV19 and TRBJ2-1, with D unclear. CDR3 length equals 12 residues. Trimming stripped 9 bases from V and 2 bases from J, with 8 bases between. Germline V CDR1 and CDR2: LNHDA, SQIVND (reference sequence). The CDR3: CASWPPYNEQFF. The CDR3 nucleotides read TGTGCCAGCTGGCCCCCCTACAATGAGCAGTTCTTC.

This clonotype was detected ten times or more. V and J are TRBV20-1 and TRBJ1-6, with D tentatively TRBD1 (6 bases). Germline CDR1 DFQATT, CDR2 SNEGSKA (reference sequence). The CDR3 has 12 residues. Trimming removed 7 bases at V and 9 bases at J, with 13 bases between. For the CDR3, the DNA is TGCAGTGTTCGACCAGGGGCTTCACCCCTCCACTTT. It encodes CSVRPGASPLHF.

The rearrangement links TRBV18 to TRBJ2-2, with no clear D. V was trimmed by 5 bases and J by 5 bases, leaving 3 bases between them. Germline CDR1 KGHSH, CDR2 LQKENI. The CDR3 length is 11 residues. The CDR3 DNA reads TGTGCCAGCTCAGGAACCGGGGAGCTGTTTTTT. Its translation is CASSGTGELFF.

This clonotype has only one observation. The chain employs TRBV12-3 or TRBV12-4 and TRBJ2-5, with TRBD1 identical over 7 bases. V lost 6 bases to trimming and J lost 5 bases; unmatched junction nucleotides: 9. The CDR3 spans 14 residues. CDR3 bases: TGTGCCAGCAGCCGGGGAAGGACAGGCGAGACCCAGTACTTC. Translating it yields CASSRGRTGETQYF.

V is TRBV11-3 and J is TRBJ2-1; 13 bases are a match to TRBD2. Looked up from germline, CDR1 is SGHNT and CDR2 is YENEEA. Trimming cost V 4 bases and J 7 bases; bases outside gene matches: 10. The CDR3 is made up of 17 amino acids. CDR3 protein: CASSSDGTSGTGNEQFF. The CDR3 DNA reads TGTGCCAGCAGCTCCGATGGGACTAGCGGGACGGGAAATGAGCAGTTCTTC. Full variable domain (missing parts from reference TRBV11-3 and TRBJ2-1): EAGVVQSPRYKIIEKKQPVAFWCNPISGHNTLYWYLQNLGQGPELLIRYENEEAVDDSQLPKDRFSAERLKGVDSTLKIQPAELGDSAVYLCASSSDGTSGTGNEQFFGPGTRLTVL.

V gene TRBV19 combines with J gene TRBJ1-1; no definite D call. Germline assignment: CDR1 LNHDA and CDR2 SQIVND (reference sequence). V dropped 3 bases and J dropped 1 base, with 6 bases sitting between them. The CDR3 extends over 13 amino acids. The CDR3 DNA reads as TGTGCCAGTAGTATCCCAGGGAACACTGAAGCTTTCTTT. It encodes CASSIPGNTEAFF.

Only one count was recorded for this clonotype. This rearrangement joins TRBV2 to TRBJ2-3; no clear D. Germline CDR1 reads SNHLY; CDR2 reads FYNNEI. CDR3 length equals 11 residues. V lost 11 bases, J lost 5 bases, and 11 bases lay in between. CDR3 in amino acids: CAPRVGDTQYF. The CDR3 DNA sequence: TGTGCCCCCAGAGTAGGAGATACGCAGTATTTT.

In this sample, this clonotype turned up a few times. This chain links TRBV24-1 with TRBJ2-6, with D tentatively TRBD1 or TRBD2 (6 bases each). The V gene lost 7 bases and the J gene lost 1 base, with 19 bases spanning the gap. Germline CDR1 KGHDR, CDR2 SFDVKD. The CDR3 sequence is 18 residues long. The CDR3 protein is CATSSTGSGGSGANVLTF. The CDR3 nucleotides read TGTGCCACCAGCTCCACAGGGAGCGGAGGGTCTGGGGCCAACGTCCTGACTTTC.

This clonotype was counted at least ten times. The rearrangement joins TRBV15 to TRBJ2-3; 10 nucleotides agree with TRBD2. The CDR3 totals 16 residues. J was trimmed by 1 base and V by 2 bases; bases with no gene match: 3. CDR1 and CDR2 (germline): LNHNV, YYDKDF (reference sequence). The CDR3, as DNA: TGTGCCACCAGCAGATCCCTAGCGGGAGGCACAGATACGCAGTATTTT. This encodes CATSRSLAGGTDTQYF.

The chain is built from TRBV20-1 and TRBJ2-5; D could derive from TRBD1 or TRBD2 (5 bases each). Germline assignment: CDR1 DFQATT and CDR2 SNEGSKA (reference sequence). This CDR3 is 12 amino acids long. Trimming took 6 bases from V and 1 from J, leaving 9 bases between them. The CDR3 reads CSATGRQETQYF. CDR3 in DNA: TGCAGTGCAACGGGACGCCAAGAGACCCAGTACTTC.

This clonotype was recorded a few times. V and J are TRBV5-6 and TRBJ2-3; tentative D call: TRBD1 (6 bases). The CDR3 consists of 15 residues. Germline V lookup: CDR1 SGHDT, CDR2 YYEEEE. V was trimmed by 4 bases and J by 6 bases, leaving 18 bases between them. The DNA for the CDR3 is TGTGCCAGCAGCCTCCGGTCTACAGGGATGGATACGCAGTATTTT. It specifies CASSLRSTGMDTQYF.

This clonotype was found a few times. V is TRBV18 and J is TRBJ1-2; 7 nucleotides match TRBD1. V lost 5 bases, J lost 4 bases, and 7 bases stayed unmatched. The CDR3 runs 14 residues. Germline V gene data show CDR1 as KGHSH and CDR2 as LQKENI. The CDR3 loop reads CASSSDRDVYGYTF. CDR3 DNA sequence: TGTGCCAGCTCATCCGACAGGGATGTCTATGGCTACACCTTC.

This clonotype occurred a few times. V gene TRBV6-2 or TRBV6-3 combines with J gene TRBJ2-7; D not certain. CDR3 length: 11 residues. Germline V gene data show CDR1 as MNHEY and CDR2 as SVGEGT. The V end was cut by 6 bases, the J end by 12 bases, with 15 bases between. The CDR3 reads CASSQTSLRYF. The CDR3 region has the DNA TGTGCCAGCAGCCAGACCTCCCTGCGGTACTTC.

This clonotype was counted many times. The chain is built from TRBV7-6 and TRBJ1-1; D call uncertain. Germline lookup yields CDR1 SGHVS and CDR2 FNYEAQ. This CDR3 is 13 amino acids long. Trimming cost V 5 bases and J 3 bases, with 10 bases left between them. CDR3 sequence: CASSPRTDTEAFF. The CDR3 DNA follows: TGTGCCAGCAGCCCCCGGACGGACACTGAAGCTTTCTTT. The full variable domain, rest sourced from reference TRBV7-6 and TRBJ1-1, is GAGVSQSPRYKVTKRGQDVALRCDPISGHVSLYWYRQALGQGPEFLTYFNYEAQQDKSGLPNDRFSAERPEGSISTLTIQRTEQRDSAMYRCASSPRTDTEAFFGQGTRLTVV.

This clonotype was counted many times. In DNA, the CDR3 is TGTGCCAGCGCCTACGAGGGACACACTGAAGCTTTCTTT. Residues: CASAYEGHTEAFF. The chain employs TRBV12-3 or TRBV12-4 and TRBJ1-1, with D perhaps TRBD1 (5 bases). V was clipped by 8 bases and J by 3 bases, with 13 bases between them. The CDR3 sequence is 13 residues long.

This clonotype has a count of ten or more. The chain recombines TRBV7-3 with TRBJ2-1; no definite D call. V lost 2 bases and J lost 9, with 20 bases in between. This CDR3 region has 16 residues. Looked up from germline, CDR1 is SGHTA and CDR2 is FQGTGA. CDR3 bases: TGTGCCAGCAGCTTAGTCCCTCGCCACGGTTGGGGTGAGCAGTTCTTC. This encodes CASSLVPRHGWGEQFF.